One and the same sample provided the 20 T cell receptor beta chains below, sequenced in a study of T cell repertoires in cytomegalovirus infection. From the reads, TCRdb called clonotypes with MiXCR, one entry per CDR3 protein. The sample records some 250,000 distinct CDR3 sequences, 9.1% being singletons. Sequencing input: PBMCs. Every receptor here comes from a human donor in good health (CMV status not recorded). Some clones in this sample may be carry-over from other donors' samples.

Only a few counts were recorded for this clonotype. The chain is built from TRBV7-9 and TRBJ1-2; D might be TRBD1 (5 bases). CDR1 and CDR2 from the germline V gene are SEHNR and FQNEAQ (reference sequence). V was trimmed by 5 bases and J by 5 bases, leaving 18 bases between them. The length of the CDR3 is 15 residues. The CDR3 region is CASSPRQSSGYGYTF. The CDR3 nucleotides read TGTGCCAGCAGCCCGAGACAGTCATCTGGATATGGCTACACCTTC.

This clonotype came up many times. The genes are TRBV7-8 and TRBJ2-6, with a tentative D call TRBD1 (5 bases). Germline assignment: CDR1 SGHVS and CDR2 FQNEAQ. Trimming pared 4 bases from V and 1 base from J, leaving 20 bases between. The CDR3 contains 19 residues. The CDR3 reads CASSSIYRQAPSGANVLTF. CDR3 bases: TGTGCCAGCAGCTCAATATACAGGCAGGCCCCATCTGGGGCCAACGTCCTGACTTTC.

This clonotype has a count of ten or more. The chain links TRBV29-1 to TRBJ2-1; no definite D call. Germline V gene sequence: CDR1 SQVTM, CDR2 ANQGSEA. V was trimmed by 5 bases and J by 8 bases, leaving 16 bases between them. The CDR3 is 13 residues long. The CDR3 reads CSVRLPGSDEQFF. The CDR3 DNA is TGCAGCGTTCGGCTCCCAGGATCGGATGAGCAGTTCTTC.

This chain connects TRBV7-2 to TRBJ2-3; tentative D call: TRBD2 (7 bases). Germline lookup yields CDR1 SGHTA and CDR2 FQGNSA. The CDR3 spans 16 residues. V dropped 5 bases and J dropped 1 base, with 16 bases sitting between them. The CDR3 DNA sequence: TGTGCCAGCAGCCTAAGGGGGGGGGGCCGCACAGATACGCAGTATTTT. Its translation: CASSLRGGGRTDTQYF.

This chain joins TRBV6-6 and TRBJ2-7; 11 bases map to TRBD1. Germline CDR1 reads MNHNY; CDR2 reads SVGAGI (reference sequence). The V segment lost 5 bases and the J segment 3 bases; nucleotides outside the gene matches: 6. CDR3 length equals 15 residues. DNA of the CDR3: TGTGCCAGCAGTCTGCGGGGACAGGGGGTCTACGAGCAGTACTTC. This gives the protein CASSLRGQGVYEQYF.

This clonotype was seen many times. This chain joins TRBV20-1 and TRBJ2-3, with 10 nucleotides matching TRBD2. The germline V gene encodes CDR1 DFQATT and CDR2 SNEGSKA (reference sequence). There are 15 residues in the CDR3. The V gene end was trimmed by 0 bases and the J gene end by 7 bases; junction bases not matched to a gene: 7. CDR3 protein: CSARDLLAGWYTQYF. For the CDR3, the DNA is TGCAGTGCTAGAGATTTACTAGCGGGATGGTATACGCAGTATTTT.

This clonotype was found a few times. The genes are TRBV12-3 or TRBV12-4 and TRBJ1-1; D not certain. V dropped 6 bases and J dropped 0 bases, with 5 bases sitting between them. The CDR3 is 12 amino acids. The CDR3 DNA sequence: TGTGCCAGCAGGGAAATGAACACTGAAGCTTTCTTT. It codes for CASREMNTEAFF.

This clonotype was seen many times. The chain uses TRBV7-2 and TRBJ1-6; D is unresolved. Trimming pared 1 base from V and 7 bases from J, leaving 14 bases between. Germline CDR1 and CDR2: SGHTA and FQGNSA. The CDR3 loop spans 16 amino acids. Here the CDR3 reads CASSLGSVRPNSPLHF. In DNA, the CDR3 is TGTGCCAGCAGCTTAGGGAGTGTTCGGCCAAATTCACCCCTCCACTTT.

This clonotype was seen many times. The chain employs TRBV6-5 and TRBJ2-7; no clear D gene. The CDR3 runs to 14 residues. The V end was cut by 7 bases, the J end by 0 bases, with 13 bases between. The germline gives CDR1 MNHEY, CDR2 SVGAGI. The CDR3 coding sequence is TGTGCCAGCACTCAACGTTGGGGCTCCTACGAGCAGTACTTC. Protein: CASTQRWGSYEQYF.

The rearrangement uses TRBV20-1 and TRBJ1-2; weak D call: TRBD1 (6 bases). The CDR3 is 16 amino acids. The V gene's germline CDR1 is DFQATT and CDR2 SNEGSKA (reference sequence). V was cut by 1 base and J by 6 bases, with 21 bases left in between. CDR3: CSARVGSGQMANGYTF. CDR3 nucleotides: TGCAGTGCTAGAGTGGGGTCCGGACAGATGGCGAATGGCTACACCTTC.

This chain connects TRBV23-1 to TRBJ2-7, with 7 bases that match TRBD2. TRBV23-1 carries the ORF label, with uncertain function. The CDR3 is made up of 16 amino acids. V trimming: 0 bases; J trimming: 0 bases; junction bases outside the gene matches: 5. The CDR3 sequence is CASSQSGAGVSYEQYF. CDR3 coding DNA: TGCGCCAGCAGTCAATCTGGGGCGGGGGTCTCCTACGAGCAGTACTTC.

The chain couples TRBV11-2 to TRBJ2-7; D remains ambiguous. V lost 3 bases and J 3 bases, leaving 9 bases between the germline ends. The CDR3 runs 13 residues. Germline CDR1 SGHAT, CDR2 FQNNGV. This chain's CDR3 is CASSFLVDYEQYF. The CDR3 DNA follows: TGTGCCAGCAGCTTCCTCGTCGACTACGAGCAGTACTTC.

This clonotype was detected ten times or more. The chain carries TRBV7-2 and TRBJ2-6; the match to TRBD2 covers 8 bases. This CDR3 contains 17 residues. V shed 4 bases, J shed 0 bases, and the junction held 5 bases outside the gene matches. From germline, CDR1 is SGHTA and CDR2 FQGNSA. CDR3 coding DNA: TGTGCCAGCAGCTCCCGGGGGGGAAGCTCTGGGGCCAACGTCCTGACTTTC. This encodes CASSSRGGSSGANVLTF.

In this sample, this clonotype turned up a few times. The rearrangement links TRBV29-1 to TRBJ2-3, with 7 bases fitting TRBD2. The CDR3 is 12 amino acids. Trimming at V came to 6 bases and at J to 5 bases, leaving 5 bases not matched to a gene. Germline V gene data show CDR1 as SQVTM and CDR2 as ANQGSEA. CDR3 sequence reads: CSVAGTIDTQYF. In DNA form, the CDR3 reads TGCAGCGTCGCCGGGACTATAGATACGCAGTATTTT.

The chain combines TRBV6-6 with TRBJ2-5, with D maybe TRBD2 (7 bases). The CDR3 runs 16 residues. CDR1 and CDR2 from the germline V gene are MNHNY and SVGAGI (reference sequence). V was trimmed by 6 bases and J by 4 bases, leaving 21 bases between them. CDR3 sequence reads: CASSLGIGGAGETQYF. The CDR3 DNA sequence: TGTGCCAGCAGCCTTGGGATTGGGGGGGCAGGAGAGACCCAGTACTTC.

This clonotype has ten or more counts. The J gene is TRBJ2-7, the V gene TRBV7-2; D ambiguous. The CDR3 runs to 12 residues. The V gene's germline CDR1 is SGHTA and CDR2 FQGNSA. Trimming pared 1 base from V and 3 bases from J, leaving 4 bases between. DNA for the CDR3: TGTGCCAGCAGCTTAGTGGGCTACGAGCAGTACTTC. Translation: CASSLVGYEQYF.

In this sample, this clonotype turned up a few times. The chain recombines TRBV3-1 with TRBJ1-1, with TRBD1 identical over 8 bases. Per germline, CDR1 LGHDT and CDR2 YNNKEL (reference sequence). V shed 3 bases, J shed 4 bases, and the junction held 7 bases outside the gene matches. The CDR3 spans 15 residues. The CDR3 nucleotides are TGTGCCAGCAGCCAGCGGACAGGGAGGGGCACTGAAGCTTTCTTT. This encodes CASSQRTGRGTEAFF.

In its sample, this clonotype was seen a few times. The chain links TRBV5-1 to TRBJ2-6; D gene unclear. This CDR3 has 17 amino acids. The V and J ends lost 1 base and 0 bases respectively, with 11 bases between them. Germline CDR1 SGHRS, CDR2 YFSETQ. CDR3 sequence (DNA): TGCGCCAGCAGCTTGAGCCAGGACCCCTCTGGGGCCAACGTCCTGACTTTC. Its protein product is CASSLSQDPSGANVLTF.

This clonotype was detected many times. This rearrangement joins TRBV7-2 to TRBJ1-6, with TRBD1 identical over 9 bases. The CDR3 is 14 residues long. V was pared by 6 bases and J by 7 bases, with 4 bases of the junction left unmatched. In germline, CDR1 is SGHTA, CDR2 FQGNSA. CDR3 nucleotide sequence: TGTGCCAGCAGAACCGGGACAGGGAATTCACCCCTCCACTTT. It encodes CASRTGTGNSPLHF.

V usage is TRBV7-2 and J usage is TRBJ2-3, with TRBD2 identical over 12 bases. V was clipped by 5 bases and J by 8 bases; unmatched bases: 11. Germline assignment: CDR1 SGHTA and CDR2 FQGNSA. The CDR3 contains 16 residues. The CDR3 here is CASSQPLAGGPGTQYF. DNA of the CDR3: TGTGCCAGCAGCCAGCCGCTAGCGGGGGGGCCAGGTACGCAGTATTTT.